The next 5 T cell receptor beta chains were all read from a single sample in a study of T-cell reconstitution after alpha-beta-depleted transplantation in children. Molecular barcoding with unique molecular identifiers was used for the TCRbeta library. A single record per CDR3 protein comes from TCRdb applying MiXCR to the PCR reads. The sample lists hundreds of thousands of distinct CDR3 sequences; roughly a tenth were seen once. This specimen was PBMCs, taken before TCRalphabeta/CD19-depleted stem cell transplant. The receptors come from a child younger than 10 with inherited bone marrow failure, due to receive a stem cell transplant.

Details on this clonotype: This may come from a read error, since a much larger clone is one base off. The chain joins TRBV4-3 to TRBJ2-2; D call uncertain. The CDR3 loop spans 20 amino acids. V shed 1 base and J shed 1 base, with 22 bases lying between them. Looked up from germline, CDR1 is LGHNA and CDR2 is YSLEER. The CDR3 region has the DNA TGCGCCAGCAGCCAAGTGGGGAATCCCCGTTGGGCGGTGAACACCGGGGAGCTGTTTTTT. It codes for CASSQVGNPRWAVNTGELFF.

Ten or more counts support this clonotype. DNA for the CDR3: TGTGCCAGCAGCTCCGTAGCGGGAGCAGGGGAGCTGTTTTTT. This translates into CASSSVAGAGELFF. The genes are TRBV7-2 and TRBJ2-2; 9 bases align to TRBD2. This CDR3 spans 14 amino acids. Germline V gene lookup returns CDR1 SGHTA and CDR2 FQGNSA. The ends lost 4 bases at V and 8 bases at J; junction bases unmatched: 5.

This clonotype has a handful of counts. The genes are TRBV11-2 and TRBJ1-4; D is undetermined. The V gene's germline CDR1 is SGHAT and CDR2 FQNNGV. This CDR3 is 15 amino acids long. The V gene lost 1 base and the J gene lost 8 bases, with 14 bases spanning the gap. CDR3 region: CASSLGPVRAEKLFF. The CDR3 region has the DNA TGTGCCAGCAGCTTAGGACCAGTCCGAGCCGAAAAACTGTTTTTT.

V and J are TRBV2 and TRBJ2-5; D unclear. Germline V gives CDR1 SNHLY, CDR2 FYNNEI. The CDR3 loop spans 14 amino acids. Deletions cut 4 bases from V and 7 bases from J, with 16 bases between. The DNA for the CDR3 is TGTGCCAGCAGTGTATACAGTGGAGACGTGACCCAGTACTTC. Its translation is CASSVYSGDVTQYF.

The chain is built from TRBV20-1 and TRBJ2-5, with a weak D call TRBD1 (5 bases). V was trimmed by 4 bases and J by 4 bases, leaving 13 bases between them. Per the germline V gene, CDR1 is DFQATT and CDR2 is SNEGSKA (reference sequence). There are 13 residues in the CDR3. CDR3 DNA sequence: TGCAGTGCTAAAGTCGATCAGGGAGAGACCCAGTACTTC. Its protein is CSAKVDQGETQYF.